The 21 T cell receptor beta chains reported below all come from one sample, sequenced in a study of naive and memory T cell subsets. General study points: Possibly reflecting memory cells re-expressing CD45RA, a few larger clonotypes occurred in naive repertoires, especially CD8.

These receptors' antigens are unknown. The beta constant-region primer was an equimolar mix of two oligonucleotides covering TRBC1 and TRBC2. Four rounds of PCR amplified the ligated cDNA using nested alpha and beta constant-region primers plus SP2. Each CDR3 protein is one row after TCRdb ran MiXCR on the UMI-ligation and nested PCR reads. The sample holds about 160,000 distinct CDR3 sequences; over 20% are singletons and the top ten take roughly 0.1%. The sequencing input was naive CD4+ T cells from blood. Every receptor here comes from a human donor in good health.

In its sample, this clonotype was seen many times. The chain carries TRBV18 and TRBJ2-7, with D uncertain. Trimming shortened V by 5 bases and J by 2 bases, and 4 bases separated the two germline ends. CDR1 and CDR2 (germline): KGHSH, LQKENI. This CDR3 is 11 amino acids long. The CDR3 region is CASSFAYEQYF. The DNA of the CDR3 is TGTGCCAGCTCATTCGCCTACGAGCAGTACTTC.

Only a few counts were recorded for this clonotype. The V gene is TRBV6-1, the J gene TRBJ2-2; D may be TRBD2 (6 bases). The length of the CDR3 is 14 residues. Germline CDR1 and CDR2: MNHNS and SASEGT. V was trimmed by 4 bases and J by 5 bases, leaving 11 bases between them. The CDR3 spells CASSALGGTGELFF. The CDR3 DNA reads as TGTGCCAGCAGTGCTTTAGGAGGGACCGGGGAGCTGTTTTTT.

The V and J genes are TRBV27 and TRBJ1-5; D is unclear. The CDR3 is made up of 15 amino acids. The ends were cut back, 0 bases at V and 6 bases at J, with 12 bases in the middle. The germline gives CDR1 MNHEY, CDR2 SMNVEV (reference sequence). This CDR3 is CASSLSRMRGQPQHF. The DNA of the CDR3 is TGTGCCAGCAGTTTATCAAGGATGCGGGGTCAGCCCCAGCATTTT.

Ten or more counts support this clonotype. CDR3 bases: TGCGCCAGCAGCTTGGTTTACAGGGAGACCAACATAAGAGATGACCAGTACTTC. This gives the protein CASSLVYRETNIRDDQYF. This rearrangement joins TRBV5-1 to TRBJ2-5; tentative D call: TRBD1 (6 bases). V was shortened by 0 bases and J by 10 bases, with 28 bases between the two germline ends. Germline CDR1 is SGHRS and CDR2 is YFSETQ. This CDR3 has 18 residues.

The CDR3 here is CASRGGSYYNEQFF. The CDR3 coding sequence is TGTGCCAGCAGAGGAGGCTCCTATTACAATGAGCAGTTCTTC. V is TRBV28 and J is TRBJ2-1; possible D gene TRBD2, 5 bases. The V gene's germline CDR1 is MDHEN and CDR2 SYDVKM. The CDR3 covers 14 residues. Trimming pared 6 bases from V and 4 bases from J, leaving 13 bases between.

This clonotype has only a few counts. The rearrangement uses TRBV20-1 and TRBJ2-1; the match to TRBD2 covers 12 bases. Germline V gives CDR1 DFQATT, CDR2 SNEGSKA (reference sequence). The trim removed 2 bases at V and 7 bases at J, leaving 3 bases unmatched. The CDR3 sequence is 14 residues long. CDR3 in amino acids: CSARLAGGLNEQFF. As DNA, the CDR3 is TGCAGTGCTAGACTAGCGGGAGGGCTGAATGAGCAGTTCTTC.

This clonotype was seen ten or more times. The CDR3 DNA reads as TGCAGTGCTAGAGATTGGGCTAGCGGGAGCTGGGACAATGAGCAGTTCTTC. This encodes CSARDWASGSWDNEQFF. This chain joins TRBV20-1 and TRBJ2-1; 10 bases agree with TRBD2. V trimming: 0 bases; J trimming: 5 bases; junction bases outside the gene matches: 10. This CDR3 spans 17 amino acids. The germline CDR1 and CDR2 sequences are DFQATT and SNEGSKA (reference sequence).

The chain joins TRBV27 to TRBJ1-2; D gene uncertain. Germline V gene data show CDR1 as MNHEY and CDR2 as SMNVEV (reference sequence). The germline V and J ends were trimmed by 5 bases and 6 bases, with 25 bases remaining between them. The CDR3 extends over 17 amino acids. The CDR3 loop reads CASSPRTSWQVYDGYTF. For the CDR3, the DNA is TGTGCCAGCAGTCCACGTACCAGCTGGCAGGTATATGATGGCTACACCTTC.

V usage is TRBV29-1 and J usage is TRBJ2-3; D is unclear. V gave up 6 bases and J gave up 2 bases, with 18 bases separating them. This CDR3 comprises 15 residues. Germline V gene lookup returns CDR1 SQVTM and CDR2 ANQGSEA. The CDR3 sequence: CSVRHTEKNTDTQYF. DNA of the CDR3: TGCAGCGTCCGTCACACAGAAAAAAACACAGATACGCAGTATTTT.

This clonotype has a single count. This chain joins TRBV6-5 and TRBJ1-1; TRBD1 matches 8 bases. The length of the CDR3 is 16 residues. The germline V gene has CDR1 MNHEY and CDR2 SVGAGI. V was clipped by 0 bases and J by 1 base; unmatched bases: 4. The CDR3 region is CASSYSAGQGNTEAFF. DNA for the CDR3: TGTGCCAGCAGTTACTCCGCTGGACAGGGGAACACTGAAGCTTTCTTT.

This rearrangement joins TRBV29-1 to TRBJ2-2, with D possibly being TRBD1 (5 bases). CDR3 length: 14 residues. V shed 7 bases and J shed 0 bases, with 12 bases lying between them. Germline CDR1 SQVTM, CDR2 ANQGSEA. CDR3 nucleotides: TGCAGCGCGCGGACACACTCGAACACCGGGGAGCTGTTTTTT. This gives the protein CSARTHSNTGELFF.

This rearrangement joins TRBV2 to TRBJ2-1; no reliable D call. Germline CDR1 reads SNHLY; CDR2 reads FYNNEI. V was trimmed by 5 bases and J by 5 bases, leaving 4 bases between them. CDR3 length: 11 residues. CDR3 in amino acids: CASSMNNEQFF. As DNA, the CDR3 is TGTGCCAGCAGTATGAACAATGAGCAGTTCTTC.

The chain joins TRBV10-1 to TRBJ2-3, with D hard to call. Germline CDR1 reads WNHNN; CDR2 reads SYGVQD (reference sequence). Between the trimmed V and J ends, which lost 2 bases and 0 bases, there was a span of 3 bases. The CDR3 contains 13 residues. The CDR3 loop reads CASSETSTDTQYF. The CDR3 DNA follows: TGCGCCAGCAGTGAGACCAGCACAGATACGCAGTATTTT.

This clonotype was seen many times. This chain links TRBV10-3 with TRBJ2-3; TRBD1 aligns across 9 bases. Germline CDR1 is ENHRY and CDR2 is SYGVKD. The J segment lost 0 bases and the V segment lost 10 bases, leaving 8 bases of the junction unmatched. This CDR3 has 15 residues. The CDR3 DNA follows: TGTGCCACCAACACAGGGGGCCCTAGCACAGATACGCAGTATTTT. As protein: CATNTGGPSTDTQYF.

This clonotype was seen a few times. This rearrangement joins TRBV20-1 to TRBJ1-2; D is unresolved. The germline CDR1 and CDR2 sequences are DFQATT and SNEGSKA (reference sequence). The CDR3 contains 11 residues. Trimming removed 0 bases from V and 8 bases from J, with 7 bases in between. The CDR3 is CSARDRFGYTF. The DNA of the CDR3 is TGCAGTGCTAGAGATAGGTTCGGCTACACCTTC.

V usage is TRBV28 and J usage is TRBJ1-6, with 7 bases lining up with TRBD1. The germline V gene encodes CDR1 MDHEN and CDR2 SYDVKM. V trimming: 3 bases; J trimming: 9 bases; junction bases outside the gene matches: 8. The CDR3 contains 15 residues. Written as DNA, the CDR3 is TGTGCCAGCAGTTTCCTAACAGGGGACGGTTCACCCCTCCACTTT. The encoded protein is CASSFLTGDGSPLHF.

This clonotype was recorded a few times. The chain combines TRBV29-1 with TRBJ2-3; D perhaps matches TRBD2 (6 bases). Germline V gene lookup returns CDR1 SQVTM and CDR2 ANQGSEA. Trimming shortened V by 4 bases and J by 1 base, and 12 bases separated the two germline ends. The CDR3 covers 14 residues. CDR3 bases: TGCAGCGTTGCCAGCGGGTTTCGCACAGATACGCAGTATTTT. It specifies CSVASGFRTDTQYF.

Points on this clonotype: The junction does not match germline at one end; this may be a read error. V gene TRBV6-6 combines with J gene TRBJ1-5, with a possible D match to TRBD1 (5 bases). Germline assignment: CDR1 MNHNY and CDR2 SVGAGI (reference sequence). The CDR3 runs to 14 residues. The CDR3 protein is CASSWGSSNQRQHF. The CDR3 bases are TGTGCCAGCAGTTGGGGGAGTAGCAATCAGCGCCAGCATTTT.

The V call is TRBV12-3 or TRBV12-4, the J call TRBJ2-3; TRBD1 aligns across 8 bases. This CDR3 is 15 amino acids long. The V segment lost 6 bases and the J segment 0 bases; nucleotides outside the gene matches: 5. The CDR3 DNA sequence: TGTGCCAGCAGAAGAGGACAGGGTAGCACAGATACGCAGTATTTT. Amino acid sequence: CASRRGQGSTDTQYF.

This chain uses TRBV5-1 with TRBJ1-4; 7 nucleotides match TRBD1. The CDR3 is made up of 13 amino acids. In germline, CDR1 is SGHRS, CDR2 YFSETQ. The V gene end was trimmed by 4 bases and the J gene end by 7 bases; junction bases not matched to a gene: 4. The CDR3 is CASSRDSREKLFF. The CDR3 nucleotides read TGCGCCAGCAGCAGGGACAGTCGTGAAAAACTGTTTTTT. Full variable domain (remainder filled in from reference TRBV5-1 and TRBJ1-4): KAGVTQTPRYLIKTRGQQVTLSCSPISGHRSVSWYQQTPGQGLQFLFEYFSETQRNKGNFPGRFSGRQFSNSRSEMNVSTLELGDSALYLCASSRDSREKLFFGSGTQLSVL.

The genes are TRBV20-1 and TRBJ2-1; 7 positions match TRBD1. The CDR3 totals 14 residues. In germline, CDR1 is DFQATT, CDR2 SNEGSKA (reference sequence). Trimming cost V 3 bases and J 5 bases; bases outside gene matches: 7. The CDR3 DNA is TGCAGTGCTAGGAATCCGGGACAGAACAATGAGCAGTTCTTC. It is translated as CSARNPGQNNEQFF.